Below, 30 T cell receptor beta chains from the same sample are listed, as sequenced in a study of T cells in Graves' hyperthyroidism and ophthalmopathy. The CDR3 regions of TCR beta were amplified from RNA transcripts. A first-round RT-PCR of the TCR CDR3 used the HTBI primer set. TCRdb re-derived calls from the multiplex PCR reads in MiXCR, one entry per CDR3 protein. The data show roughly 350,000 distinct CDR3 sequences, with roughly 14% seen just once and just under 25% held by the top ten. The sequenced sample was blood. The receptors come from a woman in her 30s with Graves' hyperthyroidism.

This clonotype was seen ten or more times. The chain combines TRBV20-1 with TRBJ1-2; D may be TRBD1 (6 bases). The CDR3 consists of 15 residues. The V gene lost 0 bases and the J gene lost 2 bases, with 13 bases spanning the gap. Germline V gene lookup returns CDR1 DFQATT and CDR2 SNEGSKA (reference sequence). The CDR3 nucleotides read TGCAGTGCTAGAGATCCGTGGGGGCGAAACTATGGCTACACCTTC. Translating gives CSARDPWGRNYGYTF.

The chain recombines TRBV4-1 with TRBJ2-7; 12 nucleotides align to TRBD2. The CDR3 contains 17 residues. Germline CDR1 MGHRA, CDR2 YSYEKL. V lost 4 bases, J lost 6 bases, and 13 bases stayed unmatched. The CDR3 sequence: CASSPRLAGARVSEQYF. CDR3 coding DNA: TGCGCCAGCAGCCCCCGACTAGCGGGAGCCCGTGTAAGCGAGCAGTACTTC.

V and J are TRBV12-3 or TRBV12-4 and TRBJ2-1; TRBD2 matches at 14 bases. The CDR3 length is 15 residues. J was trimmed by 13 bases and V by 6 bases; bases with no gene match: 11. In DNA form, the CDR3 reads TGTGCCAGCAGCCCCGGGGGACTAGCGGGGGAGATACAGTTCTTC. Amino acid sequence: CASSPGGLAGEIQFF.

This clonotype was recorded at least ten times. One junction end disagrees with the germline gene, perhaps due to a read error. The chain has TRBV29-1 and TRBJ2-1, with 8 positions matching TRBD2. There are 15 residues in the CDR3. CDR1 is SQVTM, CDR2 ANQGSEA, per germline. The CDR3 region is CSVEERELLWNEQFF. CDR3 nucleotide sequence: TGCAGCGTGGAAGAGCGGGAGTTACTGTGGAATGAGCAGTTCTTC.

V is TRBV20-1 and J is TRBJ2-7; perhaps TRBD2 as D (5 bases). This CDR3 has 14 amino acids. Trimming stripped 0 bases from V and 1 base from J, with 10 bases between. Germline V gene data show CDR1 as DFQATT and CDR2 as SNEGSKA (reference sequence). The CDR3, as DNA: TGCAGTGCTAGAGACCTAGCACGGTCCTACGAGCAGTACTTC. Translation gives CSARDLARSYEQYF.

This clonotype was picked up many times. The V and J genes are TRBV28 and TRBJ1-1; D gene ambiguous. CDR3 size: 12 residues. The ends were cut back, 6 bases at V and 1 base at J, with 6 bases in the middle. CDR1 and CDR2 from the germline V gene are MDHEN and SYDVKM. The CDR3 region has the DNA TGTGCCAGCAGAACAGAGAACACTGAAGCTTTCTTT. The encoded protein is CASRTENTEAFF. The full variable domain, completed using reference TRBV28 and TRBJ1-1, is DVKVTQSSRYLVKRTGEKVFLECVQDMDHENMFWYRQDPGLGLRLIYFSYDVKMKEKGDIPEGYSVSREKKERFSLILESASTNQTSMYLCASRTENTEAFFGQGTRLTVV.

The chain carries TRBV19 and TRBJ1-1; D is undetermined. This CDR3 is 14 amino acids long. CDR1 LNHDA and CDR2 SQIVND come from the germline V gene (reference sequence). The V end was cut by 3 bases, the J end by 1 base, with 9 bases between. CDR3 DNA sequence: TGTGCCAGTAGTATCGCGTCGGGGAACACTGAAGCTTTCTTT. Amino acid sequence: CASSIASGNTEAFF.

The table lists this clonotype with a few counts. This rearrangement joins TRBV2 to TRBJ2-3; no reliable D call. Trimming shortened V by 8 bases and J by 2 bases, and 11 bases separated the two germline ends. This CDR3 is built from 13 residues. Germline loops: CDR1 SNHLY, CDR2 FYNNEI. CDR3 loop: CASALGLTDTQYF. The CDR3 DNA follows: TGTGCCAGCGCCCTAGGTCTCACAGATACGCAGTATTTT.

This clonotype has only one observation. The V gene is TRBV9, the J gene TRBJ2-7, with TRBD1 as a possible D gene (5 bases). V was clipped by 7 bases and J by 2 bases, with 16 bases between them. This CDR3 has 14 amino acids. Germline-derived CDR1 and CDR2 are SGDLS and YYNGEE. Here the CDR3 reads CASGQGPRTYEQYF. The CDR3 DNA is TGTGCCAGCGGCCAGGGCCCCAGAACCTACGAGCAGTACTTC.

The chain has TRBV19 and TRBJ2-2, with D tentatively TRBD1 or TRBD2 (6 bases each). CDR1 and CDR2 from the germline V gene are LNHDA and SQIVND (reference sequence). V was shortened by 3 bases and J by 1 base, with 12 bases between the two germline ends. CDR3 length: 16 residues. For the CDR3, the DNA is TGTGCCAGTAGTATGAGTGGGGGGCTGAACACCGGGGAGCTGTTTTTT. Protein sequence: CASSMSGGLNTGELFF. Filled out from reference TRBV19 and TRBJ2-2, the complete variable domain reads DGGITQSPKYLFRKEGQNVTLSCEQNLNHDAMYWYRQDPGQGLRLIYYSQIVNDFQKGDIAEGYSVSREKKESFPLTVTSAQKNPTAFYLCASSMSGGLNTGELFFGEGSRLTVL.

This clonotype was observed a handful of times. The chain joins TRBV4-2 to TRBJ2-3; D is unclear. Germline CDR1 and CDR2: LGHNA and YNFKEQ. CDR3 size: 15 residues. V was cut by 0 bases and J by 9 bases, with 16 bases left in between. The DNA for the CDR3 is TGTGCCAGCAGCCAAGATCCGGGTTGGGTGGAAACGCAGTATTTT. Its translation is CASSQDPGWVETQYF.

This clonotype was detected ten times or more. This chain uses TRBV3-1 with TRBJ2-7, with TRBD2 matching over 10 bases. The CDR3 runs 15 residues. Germline CDR1 is LGHDT and CDR2 is YNNKEL (reference sequence). Trimming took 0 bases from V and 9 from J; bases not matched to a gene: 8. The CDR3 loop reads CASSQESSGRVGQYF. In DNA form, the CDR3 reads TGTGCCAGCAGCCAAGAATCTAGCGGGAGAGTGGGGCAGTACTTC.

This clonotype appeared many times. This rearrangement joins TRBV15 to TRBJ2-5; 7 bases match TRBD2. The V and J ends lost 4 bases and 1 base, in that order; junction bases with no gene match: 3. This CDR3 comprises 14 residues. Germline CDR1 is LNHNV and CDR2 is YYDKDF (reference sequence). CDR3: CATSTRLAQETQYF. The CDR3 nucleotides are TGTGCCACCAGCACAAGACTAGCCCAAGAGACCCAGTACTTC.

Many counts were recorded for this clonotype. The chain recombines TRBV7-9 with TRBJ2-1, with D possibly TRBD2 on 7 matching bases. Germline values: CDR1 SEHNR, CDR2 FQNEAQ (reference sequence). The CDR3 spans 15 residues. V was shortened by 0 bases and J by 6 bases, with 12 bases between the two germline ends. The CDR3 DNA reads as TGTGCCAGCAGCTTAGCGCGGGGGCCCGGCAATGAGCAGTTCTTC. Its protein product is CASSLARGPGNEQFF.

This clonotype was seen ten or more times. The chain has TRBV3-1 and TRBJ1-1, with D unresolved. Per germline, CDR1 LGHDT and CDR2 YNNKEL (reference sequence). V was cut by 6 bases and J by 3 bases, with 11 bases left in between. The CDR3 covers 13 residues. CDR3 loop: CASSSPGDTEAFF. The CDR3 bases are TGTGCCAGCAGTTCTCCGGGTGACACTGAAGCTTTCTTT.

This clonotype was seen a handful of times. The V call is TRBV29-1, the J call TRBJ2-7; no clear D. The V end was cut by 2 bases, the J end by 4 bases, with 6 bases between. The V gene's germline CDR1 is SQVTM and CDR2 ANQGSEA. There are 11 residues in the CDR3. CDR3 nucleotides: TGCAGCGTTGAATTATTGTACGAGCAGTACTTC. Its translation is CSVELLYEQYF.

This clonotype was observed at least ten times. The genes are TRBV12-3 or TRBV12-4 and TRBJ2-7; D is ambiguous. Trimming cost V 5 bases and J 2 bases, with 7 bases left between them. This CDR3 has 12 residues. The CDR3 DNA reads as TGTGCCAGCAGTGGGGATACCTACGAGCAGTACTTC. Amino acids: CASSGDTYEQYF.

The chain uses TRBV6-5 and TRBJ2-5; D unclear. The CDR3 totals 12 residues. From germline, CDR1 is MNHEY and CDR2 SVGAGI. V gave up 1 base and J gave up 5 bases, with 5 bases separating them. CDR3 in DNA: TGTGCCAGCAGTTACTTATCGGAGACCCAGTACTTC. Translation: CASSYLSETQYF.

This clonotype has ten or more counts. The chain couples TRBV6-1 to TRBJ1-5, with D tentatively TRBD1 (6 bases). The CDR3 totals 15 residues. Trimming stripped 8 bases from V and 3 bases from J, with 17 bases between. CDR1 MNHNS and CDR2 SASEGT come from the germline V gene. The CDR3 reads CASGGIRTDNQPQHF. DNA for the CDR3: TGTGCCAGCGGAGGCATAAGGACAGACAATCAGCCCCAGCATTTT.

The table lists this clonotype with many counts. The V call is TRBV12-3 or TRBV12-4, the J call TRBJ2-3; no reliable D call. The CDR3 has 12 residues. V lost 6 bases and J lost 4, with 8 bases in between. CDR3 nucleotides: TGTGCCAGCAGCTTTTACGCAGATACGCAGTATTTT. This sequence encodes CASSFYADTQYF.

The chain employs TRBV6-1 and TRBJ1-5; perhaps TRBD1 as D (6 bases). The CDR3 totals 14 residues. Germline loops: CDR1 MNHNS, CDR2 SASEGT. Trimming removed 6 bases from V and 1 base from J, with 10 bases in between. The CDR3 region is CASRAGQSNQPQHF. The CDR3, as DNA: TGTGCCAGCAGAGCCGGACAGAGCAATCAGCCCCAGCATTTT.

This clonotype was observed at least ten times. The chain joins TRBV20-1 to TRBJ1-1; D gene uncertain. Per the germline V gene, CDR1 is DFQATT and CDR2 is SNEGSKA (reference sequence). Trimming removed 6 bases from V and 6 bases from J, with 17 bases in between. CDR3 length: 13 residues. CDR3 nucleotides: TGCAGTGCAACCGGGCCCAATAGCTCTGAAGCTTTCTTT. It specifies CSATGPNSSEAFF.

This clonotype came up many times. CDR3 coding DNA: TGTGCCAGCAGTTTCGGGGGAGCCTATACGCAGTATTTT. Translating it yields CASSFGGAYTQYF. This sequence joins TRBV12-3 or TRBV12-4 and TRBJ2-3, with D tentatively TRBD2 (6 bases). The CDR3 totals 13 residues. Between the trimmed V and J ends, which lost 3 bases and 7 bases, there was a span of 11 bases.

This clonotype was counted many times. The V call is TRBV28, the J call TRBJ2-2; TRBD1 matches 9 bases. The germline gives CDR1 MDHEN, CDR2 SYDVKM. The CDR3 is 14 amino acids. V shed 8 bases, J shed 4 bases, and the junction held 5 bases outside the gene matches. The CDR3, as DNA: TGTGCCAGCGTAGACAGGGGGGGCACCGGGGAGCTGTTTTTT. Translated, it gives CASVDRGGTGELFF.

At least ten counts were recorded for this clonotype. The junction differs from germline at one of its ends, possibly a read error. The chain uses TRBV27 and TRBJ1-1; D gene uncertain. Germline V gene data show CDR1 as MNHEY and CDR2 as SMNVEV (reference sequence). CDR3 size: 14 residues. The CDR3 protein is CASSVSRMATEAFF. The CDR3 nucleotides read TGTGCCAGCAGTGTATCCAGGATGGCCACTGAAGCTTTCTTT.

This clonotype has at least ten counts. The rearrangement joins TRBV29-1 to TRBJ1-1; D is ambiguous. This CDR3 comprises 13 residues. V lost 4 bases and J 6 bases, leaving 15 bases between the germline ends. The germline gives CDR1 SQVTM, CDR2 ANQGSEA. CDR3 DNA sequence: TGCAGCGTTGGTGGCCTCCCGGGCGCTGAAGCTTTCTTT. This sequence encodes CSVGGLPGAEAFF.

The V and J genes are TRBV6-1 and TRBJ1-1; D is ambiguous. The CDR3 runs to 14 residues. V lost 7 bases, J lost 4 bases, and 16 bases lay in between. Germline V CDR1 and CDR2: MNHNS, SASEGT. The DNA for the CDR3 is TGTGCCAGCAACCTAGACGTCTCTGGCACTGAAGCTTTCTTT. The encoded protein is CASNLDVSGTEAFF.

Many counts were recorded for this clonotype. The CDR3 sequence is CASRRQGYTEAFF. The DNA for the CDR3 is TGTGCCAGCAGGCGACAGGGGTACACTGAAGCTTTCTTT. The chain recombines TRBV28 with TRBJ1-1; 8 bases line up with TRBD1. The V gene's germline CDR1 is MDHEN and CDR2 SYDVKM. This CDR3 contains 13 residues. Trimming cost V 6 bases and J 3 bases; bases outside gene matches: 3.

This clonotype has a count of ten or more. V usage is TRBV20-1 and J usage is TRBJ2-3, with TRBD2 as a possible D gene (5 bases). Per germline, CDR1 DFQATT and CDR2 SNEGSKA (reference sequence). This CDR3 has 17 residues. Trimming pared 0 bases from V and 2 bases from J, leaving 18 bases between. Here the CDR3 DNA reads TGCAGTGCTAGAGACGCCCGCATAGCGACACACACAGATACGCAGTATTTT. It specifies CSARDARIATHTDTQYF.

Ten or more counts support this clonotype. For the CDR3, the DNA is TGTGCCAGTCGGCTAGCGATGAACACCGGGGAGCTGTTTTTT. The encoded protein is CASRLAMNTGELFF. The gene calls are TRBV19 and TRBJ2-2; a possible D gene is TRBD2 (6 bases). The length of the CDR3 is 14 residues. V was clipped by 8 bases and J by 1 base, with 11 bases between them. Germline CDR1 and CDR2: LNHDA and SQIVND (reference sequence).